This T cell receptor (beta chain) was documented in a study of a mutant IDH1 vaccine in newly diagnosed glioma. Overall study context: Investigators started vaccination 4-6 weeks after radiotherapy alone, or with temozolomide cycles. Previous care, which was radiotherapy, temozolomide, or both, most often involved both.

V gave up 3 bases and J gave up 6 bases, with 12 bases separating them. The CDR3 runs 12 residues. Germline CDR1 reads SQVTM; CDR2 reads ANQGSEA. Only in-frame clones appear in the TCRdb table, and some are missing; sequencing was by immunoSEQ multiplex PCR. The sample has tens of thousands of clones, less than 85% seen once; the top ten hold 2.5% to 3.5%. Points on this clone: Its cognate antigen is unknown.

Noted time point: week 5, during vaccination. Doses consisted of 300 ug of mutant IDH1 20-mer peptide each, paired with topical imiquimod. New WHO grade 3 or 4 astrocytomas that were IDH1-mutant and ATRX-lost had been found in donors. Notes on the study in general: Of all patients, around 93% showed vaccine-induced immune responses.

The specimen was PBMCs, collected from a glioma patient whose treatment included an IDH1 peptide vaccine. This sequence joins TRBV29-1 and TRBJ2-7; D is tentatively TRBD1 or TRBD2 (5 bases each). The receptor's source is a woman under 30 with glioma. Some clones in this sample may be carry-over from other donors' samples. The CDR3 reads CSVDEGFGEQYF. In DNA form, the CDR3 reads TGCAGCGTTGACGAGGGGTTCGGCGAGCAGTACTTC.